This T cell receptor beta chain was obtained from a study of blood T cell repertoires in COVID-19. Overall study context: Researchers got acute and convalescent COVID-19 samples from the United States, Italy and Spain. PBMCs, B-cell-depleted T cells, or T cells were the source of the cDNA or gDNA that made up the material.

Original processing notes: Amplification of reference gene primers was used by the study to estimate nucleated cell counts. Some clones are missing from TCRdb's copy, which holds only in-frame ones; the method was immunoSEQ multiplex PCR. V, J and clone size derive from that table, while D and trimming were established from the DNA sequence. This sample yields approximately 210,000 clones, of which 82% are seen a single time; 3.6% belongs to the top ten. CDR1 is MNHEY and CDR2 is SVGAGI in the germline V gene. Trimming removed 6 bases from V and 0 bases from J, with 12 bases in between. The CDR3 has 15 residues.

V gene TRBV6-5 combines with J gene TRBJ1-5; tentative D call: TRBD1 (5 bases). The TCR comes from an elderly woman with acute or convalescent COVID-19. Sequencing input: peripheral blood. This CDR3 reads CASSRRGGSNQPQHF. For the CDR3, the DNA is TGTGCCAGCAGCCGCCGGGGGGGTAGCAATCAGCCCCAGCATTTT.